Listed below are T cell receptor beta chains from one sample, sequenced in a study of Ad26.COV2.S vaccination and SARS-CoV-2 variants. Assay: immunoSEQ multiplex PCR; the TCRdb copy retains only in-frame clones and omits some. Of some 190,000 clones listed, approximately 88% are singletons. The material was peripheral blood, obtained after recovery from COVID-19. Source of these receptors: a human donor who had recovered from COVID-19. The CDR3 runs from the conserved cysteine through the conserved F or W. The D gene is left open where the match is weak. For some rows the clone size is stated as once, few or many, or as a class when expanded; others skip it.

TGTGCCAGCAGCCAAGATGCGGGGGGCAACACCGGGGAGCTGTTTTTT	CASSQDAGGNTGELFF	TRBD2	-	TRBV4-2	TRBJ2-2
TGTGCCAGCAGTTGGACAGGAGGATATGGCTACACCTTC	CASSWTGGYGYTF	TRBD1	-	TRBV6-5	TRBJ1-2
TGTGCCAGCACCAAACCGTTCGGACAGGGGGCGCGTGGGGCCAACGTCCTGACTTTC	CASTKPFGQGARGANVLTF	TRBD1	-	TRBV7-9	TRBJ2-6
TGTGCCAGCAGAACTACAGGAATTTTCACTGAAGCTTTCTTT	CASRTTGIFTEAFF	-	-	TRBV6-5	TRBJ1-1
TGTGCCAGCAGCTCCCTGGGACTCGGGGGAAACACCATATATTTT	CASSSLGLGGNTIYF	-	few	TRBV7-9	TRBJ1-3
TGTGCCACCAGCAGATCCGGAGGGGGTGAGGGTTCGGTGGACACTGAAGCTTTCTTT	CATSRSGGGEGSVDTEAFF	-	-	TRBV15	TRBJ1-1
TGTGCCAGCAGCTTAGGCTCACGAGGCTACACCTTC	CASSLGSRGYTF	-	-	TRBV7-8	TRBJ1-2
TGTGCCAGCAGCGAGGGTAACTATGGCTACACCTTC	CASSEGNYGYTF	-	-	TRBV3-1/TRBV3-2	TRBJ1-2
TGTGCCAGCAGCTCCGGACCGCGAATGACTGAAGCTTTCTTT	CASSSGPRMTEAFF	-	-	TRBV5-5	TRBJ1-1
TGTGCCAGCAGCTTAACCCAGGGGTGGGCGGGCCACGAGCAGTACTTC	CASSLTQGWAGHEQYF	-	-	TRBV11-2	TRBJ2-7
TGCGCCAGCAGCTGGAAGGAGGTCAGGTACAATGAGCAGTTCTTC	CASSWKEVRYNEQFF	-	-	TRBV5-1	TRBJ2-1
TGTGCCAGCAGCTTGGAAGATCTGGAAACGGGTGAAGCTTTCTTT	CASSLEDLETGEAFF	-	-	TRBV5-6	TRBJ1-1
TGTGCCAGCAGCACCGGGACTAGCGCGAGCACAGATACGCAGTATTTT	CASSTGTSASTDTQYF	TRBD2	-	TRBV11-1	TRBJ2-3
TGCAGCGTTGAAGGCCCGGCCGAGGGGACCCAGTACTTC	CSVEGPAEGTQYF	-	-	TRBV29-1	TRBJ2-5
TGTGCCAGCAGCTTAGAAACAGGTGTCAGGGGGGTATGGGAGCAGTACTTC	CASSLETGVRGVWEQYF	-	-	TRBV7-2	TRBJ2-7
TGTGCCAGCAGCTCCGGACAGGGGTTCGAAGCTTTCTTT	CASSSGQGFEAFF	TRBD1	few	TRBV7-3	TRBJ1-1
TGTGCCAGCAGTGTTTGGGGGACAGGGGGAAACACCATATATTTT	CASSVWGTGGNTIYF	TRBD1	-	TRBV28	TRBJ1-3
TGTGCCAGCAGTGTGGGGACACCTAGAGATACGCAGTATTTT	CASSVGTPRDTQYF	-	-	TRBV2	TRBJ2-3
TGTGCCAGCAGTTTCGGGACTAGAGGCAATGAGCAGTTCTTC	CASSFGTRGNEQFF	TRBD2	once	TRBV27	TRBJ2-1
TGTGCCAGCTCACCGGTATTGGGACAGAACACTGAAGCTTTCTTT	CASSPVLGQNTEAFF	-	-	TRBV18	TRBJ1-1
TGTGCCAGCAGCTTGAGCAGCAGCTCTGGAAACACCATATATTTT	CASSLSSSSGNTIYF	-	once	TRBV5-6	TRBJ1-3
TGTGCCAGTAGTAAGACAGACACACGCTATACGCAGTATTTT	CASSKTDTRYTQYF	-	-	TRBV19	TRBJ2-3
TGTGCCAGTAGTATCCAGAGCCCCTACGAGCAGTACTTC	CASSIQSPYEQYF	-	-	TRBV19	TRBJ2-7
TGTGCCAGCAGCTTGGCGGGGGGCGGCGGCTACACCTTC	CASSLAGGGGYTF	-	-	TRBV5-6	TRBJ1-2
TGTGCCAGCAGTTTGACAGCCATGAACACTGAAGCTTTCTTT	CASSLTAMNTEAFF	-	-	TRBV28	TRBJ1-1
TGTGCCAGCAGTCTACTGCAGGAATACGAGCAGTACTTC	CASSLLQEYEQYF	-	once	TRBV6-5	TRBJ2-7
TGTGCCAGTAGTATTGGGGACAGCTCTAATTCACCCCTCCACTTT	CASSIGDSSNSPLHF	TRBD1	-	TRBV19	TRBJ1-6